In its sample, the clone carrying this T cell receptor beta chain was seen many times. The germline gene is not matched at one end of the junction; a read error may be the cause. Every sequencing run returned over 170 million TCR-beta sequences, which were derived from 15-18 subjects. TCRdb redid the calling of the 5' RACE reads with MiXCR, one entry per CDR3 protein. This table holds 130,000 or so distinct CDR3 sequences, roughly 3.2% found once. The data derive from a study of neurological immune-mediated disorders. About the study: Relapsing-remitting patients made up about 90% of the roughly 35 multiple sclerosis patients, and secondary progressive patients made up 3.

The CDR3 contains 11 residues. Germline lookup yields CDR1 MNHEY and CDR2 SVGEGT. The source material was PBMCs. This chain links TRBV6-2 or TRBV6-3 with TRBJ2-1, with 7 bases lining up with TRBD1. This receptor was taken from a woman in her twenties or thirties with multiple sclerosis. CDR3 region: CASSDREIWVF. CDR3 sequence (DNA): TGTGCCAGCAGTGACAGGGAAATCTGGGTCTTC.